One sample yielded the 20 T cell receptor beta chains listed below, sequenced in a study of blood T cell repertoires in COVID-19 (dated by TCRdb to about 2020). Libraries were built with the immunoSEQ multiplex PCR assay. What TCRdb holds here is the immuneACCESS table cut down to in-frame rearrangements. Part of the clones is not present; checked against another copy, under half of the missing clones reflect an unresolved V gene, and the others are unexplained. This sample comprises about 280,000 clones, 70% to 90% of them detected only once. The biggest ten clones account for less than 15% of the sample. The source material was peripheral blood. The source of these receptors is a woman in her seventies with COVID-19, enrolled during active disease.

This chain uses TRBV18 with TRBJ2-5; TRBD2 aligns across 12 bases. Per germline, CDR1 KGHSH and CDR2 LQKENI. The ends lost 2 bases at V and 1 base at J; junction bases unmatched: 5. The CDR3 has 17 residues. CDR3 coding DNA: TGTGCCAGCTCACCAAGGTCGACTAGCGGGGGCCAAGAGACCCAGTACTTC. Translating it yields CASSPRSTSGGQETQYF. Full variable domain (remainder filled in from reference TRBV18 and TRBJ2-5): NAGVMQNPRHLVRRRGQEARLRCSPMKGHSHVYWYRQLPEEGLKFMVYLQKENIIDESGMPKERFSAEFPKEGPSILRIQQVVRGDSAAYFCASSPRSTSGGQETQYFGPGTRLLVL.

The chain uses TRBV18 and TRBJ1-2; weak D call: TRBD1 (6 bases). Germline CDR1 KGHSH, CDR2 LQKENI. V dropped 0 bases and J dropped 5 bases, with 13 bases sitting between them. The CDR3 is 15 amino acids. CDR3 DNA sequence: TGTGCCAGCTCACCACCGCGGCAGGGGCAGTATGGCTACACCTTC. Translating it yields CASSPPRQGQYGYTF. The full variable domain, in which reference TRBV18 and TRBJ1-2 provide the parts outside the CDR3, is NAGVMQNPRHLVRRRGQEARLRCSPMKGHSHVYWYRQLPEEGLKFMVYLQKENIIDESGMPKERFSAEFPKEGPSILRIQQVVRGDSAAYFCASSPPRQGQYGYTFGSGTRLTVV.

This chain uses TRBV19 with TRBJ2-2; D not resolved. CDR1 is LNHDA, CDR2 SQIVND, per germline (reference sequence). The CDR3 consists of 16 residues. Between the trimmed V and J ends, which lost 6 bases and 0 bases, there was a span of 14 bases. The DNA of the CDR3 is TGTGCCAGTAGCCCTATGGAGTTCGCGAACACCGGGGAGCTGTTTTTT. It translates to CASSPMEFANTGELFF. The full variable domain, rest sourced from reference TRBV19 and TRBJ2-2, is DGGITQSPKYLFRKEGQNVTLSCEQNLNHDAMYWYRQDPGQGLRLIYYSQIVNDFQKGDIAEGYSVSREKKESFPLTVTSAQKNPTAFYLCASSPMEFANTGELFFGEGSRLTVL.

The V and J genes are TRBV5-1 and TRBJ2-2; 8 bases agree with TRBD1. Germline CDR1 and CDR2: SGHRS and YFSETQ. The CDR3 runs to 15 residues. V gave up 4 bases and J gave up 6 bases; unmatched junction bases: 8. CDR3 sequence reads: CASSVGQGSPGELFF. Here the CDR3 DNA reads TGCGCCAGCAGCGTAGGACAGGGCTCCCCCGGGGAGCTGTTTTTT.

This rearrangement joins TRBV13 to TRBJ2-1; TRBD2 aligns across 7 bases. Germline loops: CDR1 PRHDT, CDR2 FYEKMQ (reference sequence). This CDR3 has 16 residues. With 0 bases clipped from V and 4 bases from J, the junction kept 6 bases outside the gene matches. CDR3 in amino acids: CASSLGRGGGYNEQFF. CDR3 coding DNA: TGTGCCAGCAGCTTAGGCCGAGGCGGGGGATACAATGAGCAGTTCTTC.

The chain carries TRBV24-1 and TRBJ2-5; TRBD2 matches at 14 bases. Germline CDR1 is KGHDR and CDR2 is SFDVKD. The CDR3 totals 17 residues. V lost 5 bases, J lost 0 bases, and 4 bases stayed unmatched. Here the CDR3 reads CATSGLAGGLDQETQYF. CDR3 nucleotide sequence: TGTGCCACCAGTGGACTAGCGGGGGGGTTGGACCAAGAGACCCAGTACTTC.

The chain carries TRBV14 and TRBJ2-5; D gene uncertain. Germline values: CDR1 SGHDN, CDR2 FVKESK. The CDR3 runs to 13 residues. V was trimmed by 5 bases and J by 3 bases, leaving 10 bases between them. CDR3 in amino acids: CASSYLLKETQYF. The CDR3 nucleotides are TGTGCCAGCAGCTACCTACTGAAAGAGACCCAGTACTTC.

The J gene is TRBJ2-2, the V gene TRBV7-8; D may be TRBD1 (5 bases). Trimming pared 1 base from V and 7 bases from J, leaving 7 bases between. The CDR3 loop spans 13 amino acids. Looked up from germline, CDR1 is SGHVS and CDR2 is FQNEAQ. Here the CDR3 DNA reads TGTGCCAGCAGCTTAGTAAGGGGCGGGGAGCTGTTTTTT. It encodes CASSLVRGGELFF.

The chain is built from TRBV19 and TRBJ1-1; 7 bases line up with TRBD1. The CDR3 runs 15 residues. Germline V lookup: CDR1 LNHDA, CDR2 SQIVND (reference sequence). V shed 5 bases and J 2 bases; nucleotides not matched to a gene: 8. CDR3 protein: CASSPQGGLNTEAFF. The CDR3 DNA reads TGTGCCAGTAGTCCCCAGGGGGGCCTAAACACTGAAGCTTTCTTT.

The genes are TRBV2 and TRBJ2-1; 9 positions match TRBD2. This CDR3 spans 13 amino acids. The germline gives CDR1 SNHLY, CDR2 FYNNEI. V shed 8 bases and J 7 bases; nucleotides not matched to a gene: 6. Here the CDR3 DNA reads TGTGCCAGCCGAGCGGGGGGTTGGAATGAGCAGTTCTTC. This sequence encodes CASRAGGWNEQFF.

The rearrangement joins TRBV5-6 to TRBJ2-6, with D uncertain. The germline CDR1 and CDR2 sequences are SGHDT and YYEEEE. The CDR3 sequence is 14 residues long. With 4 bases removed from V and 3 bases from J, the gap between germline ends came to 8 bases. Here the CDR3 reads CASSPPGGANVLTF. The CDR3 DNA reads TGTGCCAGCAGCCCTCCGGGTGGGGCCAACGTCCTGACTTTC. The full variable domain, rest sourced from reference TRBV5-6 and TRBJ2-6, is DAGVTQSPTHLIKTRGQQVTLRCSPKSGHDTVSWYQQALGQGPQFIFQYYEEEERQRGNFPDRFSGHQFPNYSSELNVNALLLGDSALYLCASSPPGGANVLTFGAGSRLTVL.

The chain uses TRBV24-1 and TRBJ2-1, with D uncertain. The CDR3 loop spans 15 amino acids. V shed 9 bases and J shed 4 bases, with 18 bases lying between them. Germline CDR1 reads KGHDR; CDR2 reads SFDVKD. CDR3 coding DNA: TGTGCCACCTCCGTAACCAGTGGCGGTTACAATGAGCAGTTCTTC. As protein: CATSVTSGGYNEQFF.

The chain uses TRBV10-2 and TRBJ1-2; possibly TRBD1 for D (6 bases). CDR3 length: 12 residues. The germline CDR1 and CDR2 sequences are WSHSY and SAAADI. Trimming pared 8 bases from V and 4 bases from J, leaving 11 bases between. The CDR3 loop is CASRTDSYGYTF. As DNA, the CDR3 is TGCGCCAGCCGGACAGATAGCTATGGCTACACCTTC.

This clone was detected once. The chain recombines TRBV7-9 with TRBJ1-2; D is possibly TRBD1 (5 bases). V lost 5 bases and J lost 2, with 15 bases in between. Germline V lookup: CDR1 SEHNR, CDR2 FQNEAQ (reference sequence). This CDR3 is 15 amino acids long. The CDR3 DNA sequence: TGTGCCAGCAGCCATCAGGGAGGCGGGAACTATGGCTACACCTTC. Residues: CASSHQGGGNYGYTF.

This clone is a singleton in its sample. V usage is TRBV10-1 and J usage is TRBJ2-2, with no clear D. This CDR3 has 13 residues. Trimming removed 6 bases at V and 3 bases at J, with 8 bases between. The germline V gene has CDR1 WNHNN and CDR2 SYGVQD (reference sequence). The CDR3: CASRNTDTGELFF. Here the CDR3 DNA reads TGCGCCAGCAGGAACACAGACACCGGGGAGCTGTTTTTT.

This chain uses TRBV6-5 with TRBJ1-6, with D tentatively TRBD1 (5 bases). Germline CDR1 is MNHEY and CDR2 is SVGAGI. This CDR3 comprises 14 residues. V was pared by 4 bases and J by 10 bases, with 14 bases between. The CDR3 nucleotides are TGTGCCAGCAGTTCCGGGACTCTTGGGTCACCCCTCCACTTT. Encoded protein: CASSSGTLGSPLHF.

In DNA, the CDR3 is TGTGCCAGCAGTTTCCGGCTAGCGGGGGGCGGGGGCACAGATACGCAGTATTTT. The encoded protein is CASSFRLAGGGGTDTQYF. V gene TRBV27 combines with J gene TRBJ2-3; 11 nucleotides agree with TRBD2. V dropped 3 bases and J dropped 1; count of bases not matched to a gene: 9. Germline CDR1 and CDR2: MNHEY and SMNVEV (reference sequence). This CDR3 comprises 18 residues.

V gene TRBV7-2 combines with J gene TRBJ2-1, with D maybe TRBD1 (5 bases). V was clipped by 4 bases and J by 9 bases, with 19 bases between them. This CDR3 contains 15 residues. Germline V gene lookup returns CDR1 SGHTA and CDR2 FQGNSA. Here the CDR3 DNA reads TGTGCCAGCAGCTCCCCCAGGGTGGCCCTAGTTGAGCAGTTCTTC. It yields the protein CASSSPRVALVEQFF.

This clone has a single count. The V and J genes are TRBV6-5 and TRBJ1-1, with D unclear. Trimming pared 6 bases from V and 5 bases from J, leaving 13 bases between. The germline V gene has CDR1 MNHEY and CDR2 SVGAGI. CDR3 size: 13 residues. CDR3 DNA: TGTGCCAGCAGCTTTACTGGAGGGACTGAAGCTTTCTTT. This gives the protein CASSFTGGTEAFF.

This chain uses TRBV7-2 with TRBJ2-3, with D hard to call. The germline V and J ends were trimmed by 6 bases and 0 bases, with 4 bases remaining between them. The CDR3 covers 12 residues. Germline V lookup: CDR1 SGHTA, CDR2 FQGNSA. The CDR3 nucleotides read TGTGCCAGCAGGCAGAGCACAGATACGCAGTATTTT. This codes for CASRQSTDTQYF.